This T cell receptor beta chain was sequenced in a study of post-analysis software for immune sequencing data. Germline CDR1 SGDLS, CDR2 YYNGEE. With 3 bases removed from V and 3 bases from J, the gap between germline ends came to 15 bases. CDR3 length: 15 amino acids. Findings of the study overall: Among roughly five TRBV segments more frequent in patients than controls were TRBV5-6, TRBV5-1 and TRBV20-1.

Comments on this clonotype: Its antigen is currently unknown.

Carried by the TCR beta cDNA libraries were unique molecular identifiers. T cells numbering about 0.95 to 10 million gave rise to roughly 0.5 million cDNA molecules. TCRdb analysed the PCR reads with MiXCR anew, one entry per CDR3 protein. Found here are about 620,000 distinct CDR3 sequences, around 47% of them singletons; the top ten hold roughly 1.8%. This TCR was sampled from a girl under 18 with multiple sclerosis. The chain has TRBV9 and TRBJ1-1; possibly TRBD1 for D (6 bases). The source material was blood. The CDR3 spells CASSGPGALDTEAFF. Here the CDR3 DNA reads TGTGCCAGCAGCGGGCCGGGGGCGCTGGACACTGAAGCTTTCTTT. Together with reference TRBV9 and TRBJ1-1, the CDR3 gives the full variable domain: DSGVTQTPKHLITATGQRVTLRCSPRSGDLSVYWYQQSLDQGLQFLIQYYNGEERAKGNILERFSAQQFPDLHSELNLSSLELGDSALYFCASSGPGALDTEAFFGQGTRLTVV.